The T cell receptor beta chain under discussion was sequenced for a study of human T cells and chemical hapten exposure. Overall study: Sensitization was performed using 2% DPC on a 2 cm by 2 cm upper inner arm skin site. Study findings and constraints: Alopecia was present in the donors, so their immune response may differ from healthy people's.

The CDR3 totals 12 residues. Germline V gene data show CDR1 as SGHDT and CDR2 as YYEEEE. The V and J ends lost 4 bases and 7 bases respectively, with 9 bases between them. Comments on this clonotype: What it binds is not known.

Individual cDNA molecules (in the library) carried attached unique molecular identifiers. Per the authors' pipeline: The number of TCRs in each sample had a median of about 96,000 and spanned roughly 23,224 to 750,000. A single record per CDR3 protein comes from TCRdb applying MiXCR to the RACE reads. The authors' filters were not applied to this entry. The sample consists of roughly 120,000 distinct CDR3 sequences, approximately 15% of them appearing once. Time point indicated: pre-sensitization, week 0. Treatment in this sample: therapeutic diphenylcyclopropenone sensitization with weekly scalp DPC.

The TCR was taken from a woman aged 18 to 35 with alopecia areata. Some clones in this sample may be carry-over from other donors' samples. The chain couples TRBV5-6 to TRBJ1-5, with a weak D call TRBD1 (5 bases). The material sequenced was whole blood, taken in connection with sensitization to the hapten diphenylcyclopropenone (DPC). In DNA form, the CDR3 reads TGTGCCAGCAGCCCCTGGGGCCAGCCCCAGCATTTT. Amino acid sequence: CASSPWGQPQHF.